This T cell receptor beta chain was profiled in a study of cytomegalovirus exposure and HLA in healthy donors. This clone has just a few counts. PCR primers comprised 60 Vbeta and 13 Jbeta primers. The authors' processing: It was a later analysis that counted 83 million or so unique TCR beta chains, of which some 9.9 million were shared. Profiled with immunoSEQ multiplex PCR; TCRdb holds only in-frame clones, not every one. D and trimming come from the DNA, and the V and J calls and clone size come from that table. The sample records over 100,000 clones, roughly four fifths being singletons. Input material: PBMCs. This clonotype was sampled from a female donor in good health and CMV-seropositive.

Here the CDR3 reads CASSLRQGVYEQYF. In nucleotides, the CDR3 is TGTGCCAGCAGTTTGAGACAGGGGGTCTACGAGCAGTACTTC. The J gene is TRBJ2-7, the V gene TRBV6-5, with 9 bases fitting TRBD1. With V trimmed by 4 bases and J by 3 bases, 4 bases remained unmatched. This CDR3 spans 14 amino acids. The germline V gene encodes CDR1 MNHEY and CDR2 SVGAGI.